The subject of this entry is one TCR beta chain. A 5'RACE reaction primed in the constant segment made cDNA libraries of TCR alpha and TCR beta, and these carried sample barcodes and UMIs. TCRdb redid the calling of the 5' RACE reads with MiXCR, one entry per CDR3 protein. This sample carries 200,000 to 300,000 distinct CDR3 sequences, roughly 15% of them seen once, and the ten largest clones take around 2%. The data belong to a study of T-cell memory formation after mild COVID-19. About the study: Clusters of TCRs were largely donor specific.

The sample consisted of PBMCs or a T cell subset sorted from them (not recorded which). The clonotype was recovered from an adult woman who had mild COVID-19 (a few samples of this study predate the infection). Cell type and time point are not known.

CDR3 loop: CASSTWDRENYGYTF. The DNA for the CDR3 is TGTGCCAGCAGTACCTGGGACCGGGAAAACTATGGCTACACCTTC. This rearrangement joins TRBV2 to TRBJ1-2; D may be TRBD1 (5 bases). CDR1 and CDR2 from the germline V gene are SNHLY and FYNNEI. V lost 5 bases and J lost 2, with 15 bases in between. There are 15 residues in the CDR3.